The clone carrying this T cell receptor (beta chain) was seen just once. Some clones are missing from TCRdb's copy, which holds only in-frame ones; the method was immunoSEQ multiplex PCR. The top ten clones hold under 3.5% of a sample with tens of thousands of clones, around 84% of them seen once. The entry originates in a study of OX40 agonist ivuxolimab in advanced cancers. CDR3 length equals 13 residues. Trimming removed 3 bases at V and 7 bases at J, with 12 bases between. CDR1 and CDR2 from the germline V gene are LNHDA and SQIVND (reference sequence). The chain links TRBV19 to TRBJ1-2; weak D call: TRBD1 (5 bases). The TCR was taken from an adult with an advanced solid tumor such as melanoma, head and neck, liver or kidney cancer. The sequencing used CD4+ or CD8+ T cells sorted from blood, collected in a trial of the OX40 agonist ivuxolimab. This CDR3 reads CASSMGPAGGYTF. CDR3 in DNA: TGTGCCAGTAGTATGGGGCCCGCAGGTGGCTACACCTTC.